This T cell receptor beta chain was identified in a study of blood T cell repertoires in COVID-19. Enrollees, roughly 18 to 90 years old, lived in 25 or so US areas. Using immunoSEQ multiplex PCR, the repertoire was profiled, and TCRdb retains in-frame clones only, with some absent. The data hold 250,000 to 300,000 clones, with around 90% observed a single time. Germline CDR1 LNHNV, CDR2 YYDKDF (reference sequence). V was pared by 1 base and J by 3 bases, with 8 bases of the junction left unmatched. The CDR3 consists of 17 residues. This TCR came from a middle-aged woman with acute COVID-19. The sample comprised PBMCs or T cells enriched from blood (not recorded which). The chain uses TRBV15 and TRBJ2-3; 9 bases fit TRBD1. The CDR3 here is CATSRGRDRADTDTQYF. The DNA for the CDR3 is TGTGCCACCAGCAGAGGCCGGGACAGGGCGGATACAGATACGCAGTATTTT.